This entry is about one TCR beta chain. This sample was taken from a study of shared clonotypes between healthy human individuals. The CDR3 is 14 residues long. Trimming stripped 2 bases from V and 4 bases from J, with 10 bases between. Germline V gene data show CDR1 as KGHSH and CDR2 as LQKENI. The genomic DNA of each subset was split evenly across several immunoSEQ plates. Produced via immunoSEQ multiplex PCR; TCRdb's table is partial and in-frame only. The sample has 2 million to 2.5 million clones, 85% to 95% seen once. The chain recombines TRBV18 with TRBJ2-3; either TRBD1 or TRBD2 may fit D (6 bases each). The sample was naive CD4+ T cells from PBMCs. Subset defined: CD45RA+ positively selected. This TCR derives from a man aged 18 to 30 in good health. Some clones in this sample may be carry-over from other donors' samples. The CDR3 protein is CASSPGGPPDTQYF. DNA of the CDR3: TGTGCCAGCTCACCAGGGGGGCCCCCAGATACGCAGTATTTT. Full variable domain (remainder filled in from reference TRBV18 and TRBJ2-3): NAGVMQNPRHLVRRRGQEARLRCSPMKGHSHVYWYRQLPEEGLKFMVYLQKENIIDESGMPKERFSAEFPKEGPSILRIQQVVRGDSAAYFCASSPGGPPDTQYFGPGTRLTVL.